This T cell receptor (beta chain) was retrieved from a study of blood T cell repertoires in COVID-19. Study-wide context: Collection of acute and convalescent COVID-19 samples took place in the United States, Italy and Spain. In each case, the material was cDNA or gDNA derived from T cells, B-cell-depleted T cells, or PBMCs.

Germline values: CDR1 WSHSY, CDR2 SAAADI. V trimming: 5 bases; J trimming: 6 bases; junction bases outside the gene matches: 10. CDR3 length: 15 residues. As originally analysed: Amplifying reference gene primers gave estimates of nucleated cell counts. Assay: immunoSEQ multiplex PCR; the TCRdb copy retains only in-frame clones and omits some. V and J calls and clone size follow that table, whereas D and trimming were derived from the DNA. The data contain 65,000 to 70,000 clones, 84% of them seen just once; the ten biggest clones take up about 4.4%. The clonotype comes from a woman in her fifties or sixties with acute or convalescent COVID-19. The source material was peripheral blood. This sequence joins TRBV10-2 and TRBJ2-7; 10 bases are a match to TRBD2. CDR3 nucleotide sequence: TGCGCCAGCAGTTTAGCGGGGGGCGGGAGCGGCGAGCAGTACTTC. Its translation: CASSLAGGGSGEQYF.